This T cell receptor (beta chain) was sequenced for a study of T cells in Graves' hyperthyroidism and ophthalmopathy. Study observations and caveats: Separation of ophthalmopathy from stable hyperthyroidism was achieved by a 13 V-J model.

V lost 5 bases and J lost 12, with 16 bases in between. Germline V gene data show CDR1 as MDHEN and CDR2 as SYDVKM. This CDR3 has 12 residues. Concerning this clonotype: Antigen specificity is unknown.

Patients showing uncontrolled infection, other autoimmune disease, pregnancy or lactation were ineligible. Diagnosis rested on symptoms, serum thyroxine and TRAb, thyroid ultrasound, and orbital computed tomography. Amplified TCR beta CDR3 regions derived from RNA transcripts. HTBI primers drove first-round RT-PCR of the TCR CDR3. TCRdb re-called the multiplex PCR reads through MiXCR, storing one row per CDR3 protein. The data show about 590,000 distinct CDR3 sequences, less than 20% seen once. The rearrangement uses TRBV28 and TRBJ2-5, with unresolved D. The sample taken for sequencing was blood. This TCR came from a woman in her 30s with Graves' hyperthyroidism. The CDR3 DNA follows: TGTGCCAGCAGTCCCCCAAGGGCCTCCGAGTACTTC. Amino acids: CASSPPRASEYF.